This T cell receptor (beta chain) was profiled in a study of beta chain features in type 1 diabetes. Germline V lookup: CDR1 MDHEN, CDR2 SYDVKM. The CDR3 covers 13 residues. V lost 2 bases and J lost 6, with 9 bases in between. Isolated RNA was reverse transcribed in full, so expressed TCRB transcripts were sequenced. Here immunoSEQ multiplex PCR was the method, and the copy in TCRdb shows in-frame clones only, minus some. The sample consists of 550,000 to 850,000 clones, roughly 12% of them appearing once. Concerning this clone: Its antigen is currently unknown.

Study results and limitations: The cDNA sequencing approach could over-represent high-TCR-expressing cells. Shortening that was moderate but significant affected the TCRB CDR3s of Type 1 diabetes patients in all four CD4+ subsets.

V gene TRBV28 combines with J gene TRBJ2-3, with unresolved D. Sequenced material: naive CD4+ T cells from blood. This clonotype was sampled from a young man with type 1 diabetes. CDR3 in amino acids: CASSLESKDTQYF. The CDR3 nucleotides are TGTGCCAGCAGTTTAGAGTCGAAGGATACGCAGTATTTT.